This T cell receptor (beta chain) was observed in a study of blood T cell repertoires in COVID-19. V trimming: 3 bases; J trimming: 4 bases; junction bases outside the gene matches: 5. CDR3 length: 14 amino acids. Germline V gene data show CDR1 as LNHDA and CDR2 as SQIVND (reference sequence). The repertoire was sequenced with immunoSEQ multiplex PCR; TCRdb's copy has only in-frame clones and lacks some. This sample has under 200,000 clones, with about 86% found just once. Sample: peripheral blood. The rearrangement joins TRBV19 to TRBJ2-7; 8 bases align to TRBD2. This clonotype was obtained from a woman in her fifties or sixties with COVID-19, enrolled during active disease. CDR3 in amino acids: CASSMTVAGYEQYF. The CDR3 coding sequence is TGTGCCAGTAGTATGACAGTAGCGGGATACGAGCAGTACTTC.